This T cell receptor beta chain originates from a study of human versus mouse CDR3 diversity and MHC coevolution (dated by TCRdb to about 2017). About the investigation overall: According to reports, the immunoSEQ assay can detect one in 200,000 T cells and keeps multiplex PCR amplification bias to a minimum. Repertoires of human naive CD4 T cells were used as a reference for TCR selection on multiple MHC II alleles and were compared against human-TCR-locus transgenic mice carrying single MHC II. Three healthy volunteer blood donors made up the human cohort, with one aged 30 to 40, one aged 40 to 50 and one aged 60 to 69 at collection. Across mouse and human samples, the number of valid reads per sample ranged from about 5.5 x 10^6 to 1.8 x 10^7.

Naive CD4 T cells, defined as CD45RO-negative and CD62L-positive, were isolated from PBMCs by fluorescence-activated cell sorting. Each donor gave approximately 50 ml of fresh peripheral blood, from which PBMCs were isolated by Ficoll density centrifugation. Cells were sorted on a FACSAria III instrument, and every sample had a purity above 90%. The QIAGEN blood and tissue kit was used to extract genomic DNA from sorted cells, and the DNA was quantified on a NanoDrop 1000. TCR alpha and beta chains were deep sequenced and quantified on the immunoSEQ platform using multiplex PCR of genomic DNA. From the authors' description of their analysis: IMGT gene and region definitions were used to annotate TCR sequences. Out-of-frame rearrangements served as a stand-in for the preselection repertoire and were compared with in-frame clonotypes. The iCHAO1 estimator supplied with the immunoSEQ platform was used to estimate repertoire size. Clonal inequality was measured with a Gini index on in-frame amino acid clonotypes, based on the Lorenz curve. Shared clonotypes were counted with the intersect function of the R package tcR, and similarity was scored with the Jaccard index. Principal component analysis of V, J and V-J usage frequencies was run with the R prcomp function without normalization. The table was pulled from immuneACCESS by TCRdb, which kept in-frame rearrangements only. Such tables lose some clones; where checked, under half of the loss comes from unresolved V genes, and the rest has no known cause. Clonal size and the V and J genes are those of that table, whereas D and trimming came from the DNA. The sample profile shows about 81,000 clones; 85% to 95% of them were found once. Clones ranked in the top ten supply around 1.5% of the sample.

The paper's findings and limits, for the study overall: On average, humans had more CDR3 deletions and insertions than mice, indicating greater exonuclease and TdT activity. According to iCHAO1 estimates, humans had the largest TCR beta repertoire, 1.7 million or so clonotypes, which was attributed likely to selection by multiple MHC II molecules. Repertoire diversity was not considered directly comparable between humans and mice because human T cells were selected on about 6 MHC II alleles. Among all compared groups, most of the three human donors had the lowest clonal inequality scores.

Turning to this clone: The specificity of this receptor is unknown. No base quality information exists; no much larger clone differs at one position.

Measured from the cysteine to the phenylalanine, the CDR3 is 22 residues long. Only the CDR3 portion is preserved as DNA: 66 bases, with reading frame beginning at the first base. Trimming accounts for 2 bases at V and 0 bases at J, while the number of junction bases matched to no gene is 14. CDR1 MNHNS and CDR2 SASEGT are derived from the germline V gene. The receptor chain draws on TRBV6-1 and TRBJ2-6, with TRBD2 identical over 12 junction bases. The specimen sequenced was naive CD4+ T cells from blood. This sample's cell subset or site label indicates: CD45RO-negative CD62L-positive naive CD4 T cells. This clonotype was sampled from a person between 25 and 70 years old in good health. The DNA sequence is TGTGCCAGCAGTGAAAGTCTAGTGGCTAGCGGGGGGGTAAGCTCTGGGGCCAACGTCCTGACTTTC. It translates as CASSESLVASGGVSSGANVLTF.